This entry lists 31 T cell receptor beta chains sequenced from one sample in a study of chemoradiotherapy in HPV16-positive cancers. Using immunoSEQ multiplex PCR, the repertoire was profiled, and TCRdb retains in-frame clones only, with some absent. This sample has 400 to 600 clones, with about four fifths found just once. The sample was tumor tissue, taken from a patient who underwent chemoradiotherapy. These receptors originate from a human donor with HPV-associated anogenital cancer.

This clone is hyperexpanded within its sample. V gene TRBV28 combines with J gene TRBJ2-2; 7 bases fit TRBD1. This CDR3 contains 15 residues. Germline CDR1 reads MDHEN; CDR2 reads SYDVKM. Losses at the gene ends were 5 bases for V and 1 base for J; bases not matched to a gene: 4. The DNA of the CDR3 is TGTGCCAGCAGTACCGGGACAGAGAACACCGGGGAGCTGTTTTTT. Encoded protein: CASSTGTENTGELFF.

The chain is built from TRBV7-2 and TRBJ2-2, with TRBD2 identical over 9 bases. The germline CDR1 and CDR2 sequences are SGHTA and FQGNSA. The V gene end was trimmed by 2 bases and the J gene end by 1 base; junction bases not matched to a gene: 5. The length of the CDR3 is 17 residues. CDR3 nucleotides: TGTGCCAGCAGCTTACGACTTAGCGGGGGGAACACCGGGGAGCTGTTTTTT. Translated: CASSLRLSGGNTGELFF.

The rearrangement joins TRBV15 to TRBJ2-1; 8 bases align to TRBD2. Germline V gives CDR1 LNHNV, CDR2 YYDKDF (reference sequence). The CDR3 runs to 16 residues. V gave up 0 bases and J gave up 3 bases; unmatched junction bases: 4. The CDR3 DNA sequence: TGTGCCACCAGCAGAGAGGGGGGACTAGGCTACAATGAGCAGTTCTTC. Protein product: CATSREGGLGYNEQFF.

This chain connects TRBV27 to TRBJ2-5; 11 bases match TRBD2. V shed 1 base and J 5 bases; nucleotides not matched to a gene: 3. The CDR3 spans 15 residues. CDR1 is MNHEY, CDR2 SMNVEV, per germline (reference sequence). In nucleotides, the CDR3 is TGTGCCAGCAGTTTATTAGCGGGGGGGCTTGAGACCCAGTACTTC. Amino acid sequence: CASSLLAGGLETQYF.

The CDR3 here is CASSPDPWGYTEAFF. The CDR3 nucleotides are TGTGCCAGCAGCCCAGATCCGTGGGGATACACTGAAGCTTTCTTT. The chain has TRBV4-2 and TRBJ1-1; D remains unclear. The germline V gene has CDR1 LGHNA and CDR2 YNFKEQ. V lost 4 bases and J 3 bases, leaving 15 bases between the germline ends. The CDR3 consists of 15 residues.

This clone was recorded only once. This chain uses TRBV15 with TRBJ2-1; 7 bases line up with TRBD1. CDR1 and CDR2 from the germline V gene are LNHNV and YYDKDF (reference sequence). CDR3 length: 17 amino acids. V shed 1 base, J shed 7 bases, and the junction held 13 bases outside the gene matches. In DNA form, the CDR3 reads TGTGCCACCAGCAGAGTCCCTTCGGGACAGTCCCATAATGAGCAGTTCTTC. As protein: CATSRVPSGQSHNEQFF.

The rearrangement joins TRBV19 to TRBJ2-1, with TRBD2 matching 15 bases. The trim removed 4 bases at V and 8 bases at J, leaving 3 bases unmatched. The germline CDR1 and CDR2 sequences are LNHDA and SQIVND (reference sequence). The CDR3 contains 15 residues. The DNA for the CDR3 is TGTGCCAGTAGTAATGGACTAGCGGGGGGGCATGAGCAGTTCTTC. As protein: CASSNGLAGGHEQFF.

CDR3 sequence: CASSIAFYRDRSYSGNTIYF. The CDR3 region has the DNA TGTGCCAGTAGTATAGCTTTCTACCGGGACAGGAGCTACTCTGGAAACACCATATATTTT. The chain joins TRBV19 to TRBJ1-3; TRBD1 agrees at 8 bases. The V segment lost 1 base and the J segment 0 bases; nucleotides outside the gene matches: 14. The CDR3 is made up of 20 amino acids. Germline values: CDR1 LNHDA, CDR2 SQIVND (reference sequence).

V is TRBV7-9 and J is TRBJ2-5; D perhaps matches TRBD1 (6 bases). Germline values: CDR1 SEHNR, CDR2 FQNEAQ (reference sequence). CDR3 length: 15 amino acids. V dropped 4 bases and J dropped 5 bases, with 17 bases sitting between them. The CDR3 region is CASSSGGQIKETQYF. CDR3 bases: TGTGCCAGCAGCTCAGGCGGACAGATCAAGGAGACCCAGTACTTC.

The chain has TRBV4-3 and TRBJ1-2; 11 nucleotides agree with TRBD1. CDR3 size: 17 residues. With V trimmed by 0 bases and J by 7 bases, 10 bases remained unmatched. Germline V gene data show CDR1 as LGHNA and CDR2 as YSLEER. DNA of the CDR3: TGCGCCAGCAGCCAAGATCGTTGGGACAGGGGGGCGGGTGGCTACACCTTC. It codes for CASSQDRWDRGAGGYTF.

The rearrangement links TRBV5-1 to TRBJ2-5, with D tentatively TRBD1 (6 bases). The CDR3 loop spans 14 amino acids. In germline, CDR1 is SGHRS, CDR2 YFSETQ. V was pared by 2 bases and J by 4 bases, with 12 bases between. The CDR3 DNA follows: TGCGCCAGCAGCTTTACAGGGAATGTAGAGACCCAGTACTTC. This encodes CASSFTGNVETQYF.

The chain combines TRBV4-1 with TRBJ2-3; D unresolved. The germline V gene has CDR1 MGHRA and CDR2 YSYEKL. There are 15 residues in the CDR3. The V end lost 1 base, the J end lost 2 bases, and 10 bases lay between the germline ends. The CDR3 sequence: CASSQGSVVTDTQYF. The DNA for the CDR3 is TGCGCCAGCAGCCAAGGGAGCGTCGTCACAGATACGCAGTATTTT.

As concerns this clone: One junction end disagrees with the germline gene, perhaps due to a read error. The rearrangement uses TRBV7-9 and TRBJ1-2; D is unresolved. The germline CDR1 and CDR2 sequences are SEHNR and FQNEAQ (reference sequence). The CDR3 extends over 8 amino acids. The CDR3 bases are TGTGCCAGCAGCCCCCGCGCCTTC. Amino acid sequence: CASSPRAF.

The DNA of the CDR3 is TGTGCCAGCAGTCCGTCGACAGGGCGGGATTCACCCCTCCACTTT. As protein: CASSPSTGRDSPLHF. The genes are TRBV6-5 and TRBJ1-6, with 7 bases matching TRBD1. With 5 bases clipped from V and 8 bases from J, the junction kept 9 bases outside the gene matches. The CDR3 has 15 amino acids. Germline lookup yields CDR1 MNHEY and CDR2 SVGAGI.

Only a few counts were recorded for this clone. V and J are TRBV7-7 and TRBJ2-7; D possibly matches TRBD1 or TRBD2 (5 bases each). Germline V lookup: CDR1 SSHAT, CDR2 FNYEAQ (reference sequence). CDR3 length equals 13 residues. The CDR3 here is CVGVGQSSYEQYF. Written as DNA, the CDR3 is TGTGTGGGGGTAGGGCAGTCATCCTACGAGCAGTACTTC.

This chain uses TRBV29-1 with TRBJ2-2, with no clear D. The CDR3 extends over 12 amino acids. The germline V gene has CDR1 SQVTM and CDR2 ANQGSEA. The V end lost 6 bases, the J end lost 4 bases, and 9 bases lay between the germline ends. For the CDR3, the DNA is TGCAGCGTCGCCAGTGGCACCGGGGAGCTGTTTTTT. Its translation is CSVASGTGELFF.

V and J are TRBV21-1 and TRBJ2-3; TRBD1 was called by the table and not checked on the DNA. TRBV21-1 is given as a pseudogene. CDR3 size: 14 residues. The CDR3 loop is CASSSGTVGAAQYF. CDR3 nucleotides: TGTGCCAGCAGCTCCGGGACAGTGGGTGCGGCGCAGTATTTT.

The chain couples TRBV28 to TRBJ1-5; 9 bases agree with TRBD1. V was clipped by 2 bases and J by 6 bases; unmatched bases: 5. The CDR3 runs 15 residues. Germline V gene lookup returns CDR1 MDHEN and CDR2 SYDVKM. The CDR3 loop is CASSLNRGHTQPQHF. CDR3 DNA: TGTGCCAGCAGTTTAAACAGGGGGCACACTCAGCCCCAGCATTTT.

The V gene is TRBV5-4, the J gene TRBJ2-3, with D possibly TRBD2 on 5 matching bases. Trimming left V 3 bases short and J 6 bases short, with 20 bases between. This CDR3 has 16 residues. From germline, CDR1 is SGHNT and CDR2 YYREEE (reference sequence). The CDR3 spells CASSSSKGSGRDTQYF. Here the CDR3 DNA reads TGTGCCAGCAGCTCGTCTAAGGGAAGCGGTAGGGATACGCAGTATTTT. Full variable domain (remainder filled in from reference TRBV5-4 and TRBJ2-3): ETGVTQSPTHLIKTRGQQVTLRCSSQSGHNTVSWYQQALGQGPQFIFQYYREEENGRGNFPPRFSGLQFPNYSSELNVNALELDDSALYLCASSSSKGSGRDTQYFGPGTRLTVL.

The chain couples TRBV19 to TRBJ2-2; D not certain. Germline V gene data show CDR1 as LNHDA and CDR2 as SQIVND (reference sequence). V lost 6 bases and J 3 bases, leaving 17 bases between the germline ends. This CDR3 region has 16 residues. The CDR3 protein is CASRSSVKGYTGELFF. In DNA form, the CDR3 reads TGTGCCAGTAGATCGAGCGTTAAGGGATACACCGGGGAGCTGTTTTTT.

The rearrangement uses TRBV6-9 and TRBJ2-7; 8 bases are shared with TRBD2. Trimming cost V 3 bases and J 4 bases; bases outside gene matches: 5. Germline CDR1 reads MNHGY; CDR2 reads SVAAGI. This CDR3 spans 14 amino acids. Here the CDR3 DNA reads TGTGCCAGCAGTTACGGGGGGGCCGGGTACGAGCAGTACTTC. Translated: CASSYGGAGYEQYF.

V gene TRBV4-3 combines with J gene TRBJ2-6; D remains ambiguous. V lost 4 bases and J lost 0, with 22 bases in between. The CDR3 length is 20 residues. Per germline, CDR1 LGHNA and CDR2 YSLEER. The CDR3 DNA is TGCGCCAGCAGCCCCTCAATGGGAAGCTCGCGATACTCTGGGGCCAACGTCCTGACTTTC. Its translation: CASSPSMGSSRYSGANVLTF.

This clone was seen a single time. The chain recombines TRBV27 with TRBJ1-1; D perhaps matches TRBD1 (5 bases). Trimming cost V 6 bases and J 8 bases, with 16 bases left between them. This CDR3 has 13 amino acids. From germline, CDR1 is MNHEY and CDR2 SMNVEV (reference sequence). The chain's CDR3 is CASSPGGGGEAFF. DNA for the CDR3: TGTGCCAGCAGCCCGGGGGGGGGAGGAGAAGCTTTCTTT.

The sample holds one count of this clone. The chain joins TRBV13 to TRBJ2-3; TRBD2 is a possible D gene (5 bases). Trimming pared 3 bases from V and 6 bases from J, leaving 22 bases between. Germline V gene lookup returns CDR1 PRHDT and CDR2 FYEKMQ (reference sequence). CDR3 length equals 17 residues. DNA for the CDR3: TGTGCCAGCAGCTTCAGAGGGAGTCTGTCCGCACAGGATACGCAGTATTTT. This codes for CASSFRGSLSAQDTQYF.

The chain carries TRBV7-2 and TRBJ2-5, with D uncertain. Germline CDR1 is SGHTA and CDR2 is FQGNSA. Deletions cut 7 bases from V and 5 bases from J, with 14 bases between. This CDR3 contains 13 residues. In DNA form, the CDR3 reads TGTGCCAGCACCGACCCACTCACGGAGACCCAGTACTTC. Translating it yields CASTDPLTETQYF. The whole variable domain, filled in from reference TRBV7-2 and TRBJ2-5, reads GAGVSQSPSNKVTEKGKDVELRCDPISGHTALYWYRQSLGQGLEFLIYFQGNSAPDKSGLPSDRFSAERTGGSVSTLTIQRTQQEDSAVYLCASTDPLTETQYFGPGTRLLVL.

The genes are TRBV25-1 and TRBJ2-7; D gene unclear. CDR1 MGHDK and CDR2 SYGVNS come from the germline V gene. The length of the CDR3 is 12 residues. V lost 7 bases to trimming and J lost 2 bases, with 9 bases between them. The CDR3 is CASKTDTYEQYF. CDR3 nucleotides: TGTGCCAGCAAAACGGATACCTACGAGCAGTACTTC.

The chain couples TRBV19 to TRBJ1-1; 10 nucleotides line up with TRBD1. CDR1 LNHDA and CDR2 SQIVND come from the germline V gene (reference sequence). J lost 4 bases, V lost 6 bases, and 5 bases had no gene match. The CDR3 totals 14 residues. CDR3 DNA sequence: TGTGCCAGTAGCCGACAGGGGGCGGGCACTGAAGCTTTCTTT. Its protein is CASSRQGAGTEAFF.

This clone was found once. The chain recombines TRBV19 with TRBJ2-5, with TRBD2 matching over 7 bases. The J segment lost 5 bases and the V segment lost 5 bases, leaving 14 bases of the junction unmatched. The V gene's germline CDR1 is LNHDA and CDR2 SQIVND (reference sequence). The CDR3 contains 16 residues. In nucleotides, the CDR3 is TGTGCCAGTAGTGCAAACACAGCGGGATTGGGGGAGACCCAGTACTTC. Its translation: CASSANTAGLGETQYF.

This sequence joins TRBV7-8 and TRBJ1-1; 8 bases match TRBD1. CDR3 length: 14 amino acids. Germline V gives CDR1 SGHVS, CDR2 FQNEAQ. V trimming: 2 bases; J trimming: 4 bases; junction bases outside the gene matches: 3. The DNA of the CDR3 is TGTGCCAGCAGCTTATACAGGGGGGGCACTGAAGCTTTCTTT. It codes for CASSLYRGGTEAFF.

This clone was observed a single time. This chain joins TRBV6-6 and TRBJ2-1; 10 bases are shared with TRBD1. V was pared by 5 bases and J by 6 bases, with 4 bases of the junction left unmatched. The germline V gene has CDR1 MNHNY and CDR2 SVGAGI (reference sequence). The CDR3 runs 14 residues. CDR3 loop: CASSRDRGGNEQFF. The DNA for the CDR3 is TGTGCCAGCAGTCGGGACAGGGGAGGCAATGAGCAGTTCTTC.

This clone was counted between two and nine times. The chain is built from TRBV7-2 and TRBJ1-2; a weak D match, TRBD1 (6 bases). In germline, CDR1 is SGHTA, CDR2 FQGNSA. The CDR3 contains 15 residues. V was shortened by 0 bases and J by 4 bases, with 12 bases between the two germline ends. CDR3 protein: CASSLALQGPYGYTF. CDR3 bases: TGTGCCAGCAGCTTAGCGCTACAGGGCCCCTATGGCTACACCTTC.